The entry that follows covers one TCR beta chain sequence. This sample is part of a study of blood T cell repertoires in COVID-19. Overall study context: The study drew acute and convalescent COVID-19 samples from the United States, Italy and Spain.

Original methodology: The assay estimated nucleated cells by amplifying reference gene primers. This table comes from immunoSEQ multiplex PCR, and its TCRdb copy is limited to in-frame clones, with some not included. That table supplies the V and J calls and clone size; D and trimming were determined from the DNA. The sample shows 200,000 or so clones, 65% to 85% of them seen only once. Trimming took 0 bases from V and 3 from J, leaving 21 bases between them. The CDR3 covers 18 residues. The germline V gene encodes CDR1 MNHEY and CDR2 SVGEGT. The TCR comes from a man in his 60s with active or convalescent COVID-19. Sequencing used peripheral blood. This chain connects TRBV6-2 or TRBV6-3 to TRBJ2-7; D is uncertain. CDR3 in DNA: TGTGCCAGCAGTTACTCGATTAAATCCTACACGACGGGCTACGAGCAGTACTTC. Translation: CASSYSIKSYTTGYEQYF.